The 15 T cell receptor beta chains below were found in one sample sequenced in a study of blood T cell repertoires in COVID-19. The method was immunoSEQ multiplex PCR; TCRdb's version includes in-frame clones alone and lacks a portion of them. The table records more than 85,000 clones, 65% to 90% of them present only once. The sample taken for sequencing was peripheral blood. These receptors all stem from a man aged 50 to 59 with acute or convalescent COVID-19.

The chain has TRBV9 and TRBJ2-3; 15 bases agree with TRBD2. Germline V gives CDR1 SGDLS, CDR2 YYNGEE. Losses at the gene ends were 7 bases for V and 0 bases for J; bases not matched to a gene: 6. This CDR3 has 17 amino acids. Here the CDR3 reads CASSGTSGRSSTDTQYF. CDR3 in DNA: TGTGCCAGCTCCGGGACTAGCGGGAGGTCTAGCACAGATACGCAGTATTTT.

The chain uses TRBV21-1 and TRBJ1-3. TRBV21-1 is tagged as a pseudogene. The CDR3 covers 15 residues. CDR3 loop: CASRSGGITGNTIYF. The CDR3 DNA reads TGTGCCAGCAGGAGCGGGGGGATTACTGGAAACACCATATATTTT.

In its sample, this clone was seen once. This chain uses TRBV18 with TRBJ2-7; possibly TRBD1 for D (5 bases). Between the trimmed V and J ends, which lost 0 bases and 6 bases, there was a span of 18 bases. The CDR3 spans 16 residues. CDR1 and CDR2 from the germline V gene are KGHSH and LQKENI. The CDR3 DNA is TGTGCCAGCTCACCACCGAAAGGGGCGAAACCTCTCGAGCAGTACTTC. Its translation: CASSPPKGAKPLEQYF.

This clone showed up just once. One end of the junction does not line up with germline, which may come from a read error. The chain combines TRBV6-6 with TRBJ2-1; D remains unclear. The length of the CDR3 is 12 residues. Germline CDR1 MNHNY, CDR2 SVGAGI (reference sequence). CDR3 bases: TGTGCCAGCAGCTACTCTGTCGGCGGGCAGTTCTTC. It is translated as CASSYSVGGQFF.

This clone was recorded a few times. V and J are TRBV6-4 and TRBJ2-3, with D possibly matching TRBD2 (6 bases). Germline V lookup: CDR1 MRHNA, CDR2 SNTAGT. This CDR3 comprises 17 residues. Trimming left V 6 bases short and J 0 bases short, with 19 bases between. CDR3 nucleotides: TGTGCCAGCAGCCTGGGAGGATTGGGACCTAGCACAGATACGCAGTATTTT. It codes for CASSLGGLGPSTDTQYF.

This clone was counted a single time. The J gene is TRBJ1-2, the V gene TRBV9; 7 bases align to TRBD1. The J segment lost 1 base and the V segment lost 3 bases, leaving 18 bases of the junction unmatched. The CDR3 contains 19 residues. From germline, CDR1 is SGDLS and CDR2 YYNGEE. CDR3 sequence: CASSAEPPDGTVHNYGYTF. The CDR3 nucleotides are TGTGCCAGCAGCGCAGAGCCTCCAGACGGGACAGTACATAACTATGGCTACACCTTC.

V gene TRBV4-1 combines with J gene TRBJ1-1, with TRBD1 identical over 7 bases. The CDR3 has 15 residues. The germline V gene encodes CDR1 MGHRA and CDR2 YSYEKL. V trimming: 0 bases; J trimming: 7 bases; junction bases outside the gene matches: 8. The CDR3 coding sequence is TGCGCCAGCAGCCAAGATGACAGGGAGGTCATTGAAGCTTTCTTT. Encoded protein: CASSQDDREVIEAFF.

A note on this clone: Here the CDR3 omits its conserved ending phenylalanine or tryptophan, so a read error is the likely source. The chain combines TRBV27 with TRBJ2-7, with TRBD1 matching 8 bases. Germline V gene data show CDR1 as MNHEY and CDR2 as SMNVEV (reference sequence). J was trimmed by 5 bases and V by 2 bases; bases with no gene match: 5. The CDR3 contains 14 residues. CDR3 protein: CASSLVDRGHEQYL. CDR3 bases: TGTGCCAGCAGTTTAGTAGACAGGGGCCACGAGCAGTACCTC.

The chain is built from TRBV2 and TRBJ2-3; TRBD1 matches at 9 bases. Losses at the gene ends were 5 bases for V and 2 bases for J; bases not matched to a gene: 5. This CDR3 is built from 15 residues. CDR1 is SNHLY, CDR2 FYNNEI, per germline. Written as DNA, the CDR3 is TGTGCCAGCAGTCCGGACAGGGGACCCACAGATACGCAGTATTTT. As protein: CASSPDRGPTDTQYF.

This chain connects TRBV9 to TRBJ2-7; the D gene is possibly TRBD1 (6 bases). The germline gives CDR1 SGDLS, CDR2 YYNGEE. V was cut by 3 bases and J by 3 bases, with 10 bases left in between. The CDR3 covers 13 residues. The CDR3 DNA reads as TGTGCCAGCAGCGATGACAGGAGCTACGAGCAGTACTTC. This gives the protein CASSDDRSYEQYF.

CDR3 in amino acids: CASIPTGRKCTDTQYF. The CDR3 bases are TGCGCCAGCATTCCGACAGGGAGAAAATGCACAGATACGCAGTATTTT. The chain joins TRBV23-1 to TRBJ2-3; 7 nucleotides align to TRBD1. TRBV23-1 is recorded as an ORF, its role being uncertain. The ends lost 7 bases at V and 1 base at J; junction bases unmatched: 11. The CDR3 extends over 16 amino acids.

The chain recombines TRBV4-2 with TRBJ1-1; 7 positions match TRBD1. The ends lost 1 base at V and 1 base at J; junction bases unmatched: 3. The CDR3 covers 15 residues. The V gene's germline CDR1 is LGHNA and CDR2 YNFKEQ. The CDR3 reads CASSQAGQRNTEAFF. The CDR3 nucleotides are TGTGCCAGCAGCCAAGCGGGACAGAGGAACACTGAAGCTTTCTTT.

The chain couples TRBV9 to TRBJ2-5; tentatively, D is TRBD1 (5 bases). V was clipped by 0 bases and J by 5 bases, with 14 bases between them. The CDR3 extends over 15 amino acids. Per the germline V gene, CDR1 is SGDLS and CDR2 is YYNGEE. For the CDR3, the DNA is TGTGCCAGCAGCGTAGGAGTTGGGGCTGGGGAGACCCAGTACTTC. Encoded protein: CASSVGVGAGETQYF.

The chain uses TRBV7-2 and TRBJ2-7; 8 bases align to TRBD1. V was clipped by 2 bases and J by 1 base; unmatched bases: 7. The CDR3 consists of 16 residues. The V gene's germline CDR1 is SGHTA and CDR2 FQGNSA. CDR3 bases: TGTGCCAGCAGCTTACTCGGGACAGGTTTTTCCTACGAGCAGTACTTC. It yields the protein CASSLLGTGFSYEQYF.

The rearrangement links TRBV6-6 to TRBJ2-7, with TRBD2 matching 9 bases. In germline, CDR1 is MNHNY, CDR2 SVGAGI (reference sequence). The CDR3 extends over 16 amino acids. V lost 7 bases and J lost 3; bases outside the gene matches: 13. The CDR3 loop is CASTHSEGLAYYEQYF. The CDR3 DNA reads TGTGCCAGCACCCATTCCGAGGGACTAGCTTACTACGAGCAGTACTTC.